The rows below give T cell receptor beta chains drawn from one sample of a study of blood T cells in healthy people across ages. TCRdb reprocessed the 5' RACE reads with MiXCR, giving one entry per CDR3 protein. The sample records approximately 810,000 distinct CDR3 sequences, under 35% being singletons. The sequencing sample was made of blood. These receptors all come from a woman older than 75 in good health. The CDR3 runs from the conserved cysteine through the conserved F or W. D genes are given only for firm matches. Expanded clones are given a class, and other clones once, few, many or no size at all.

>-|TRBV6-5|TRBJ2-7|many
TGTGCCAGCAAGTCTTATCCGGACAGTTCCTACGAGCAGTACTTC
CASKSYPDSSYEQYF
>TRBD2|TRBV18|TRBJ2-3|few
TGTGCCAGCTCCCTAGCGGGGGCCTCGTTAGATACGCAGTATTTT
CASSLAGASLDTQYF
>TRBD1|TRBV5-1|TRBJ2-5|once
TGCGCCAGCAGCTTGTTCGACAGGGACCAAGAGACCCAGTACTTC
CASSLFDRDQETQYF
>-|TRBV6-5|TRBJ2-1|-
TGTGCCAGCAGTTACTCTAGAGACGAGCAGTTCTTC
CASSYSRDEQFF
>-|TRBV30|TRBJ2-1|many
TGTGCCTGGAGACCCGGCGGTAGCGGAAGTTACAATGAGCAGTTCTTC
CAWRPGGSGSYNEQFF
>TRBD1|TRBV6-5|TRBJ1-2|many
TGTGCCAGCAAAGGGGACAGGGAGTCTAACTATGGCTACACCTTC
CASKGDRESNYGYTF
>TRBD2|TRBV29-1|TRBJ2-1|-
TGCAGCGTTGTAGGGACTAGCAACCCCAATGAGCAGTTCTTC
CSVVGTSNPNEQFF
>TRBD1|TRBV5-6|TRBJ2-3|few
TGTGCCAGCAGGAATCGGGACAGGGGGGCAGATACGCAGTATTTT
CASRNRDRGADTQYF
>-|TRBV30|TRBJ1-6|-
TGTGCCTGGAGTCCTCTCGGGGGGGGAAATTCACCCCTCCACTTT
CAWSPLGGGNSPLHF
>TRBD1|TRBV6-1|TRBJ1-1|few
TGTGCCAGCAGTGAAGGGGGGACAGGGGCGGCTGAAGCTTTCTTT
CASSEGGTGAAEAFF
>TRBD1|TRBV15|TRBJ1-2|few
TGTGCCACCAGCCGAGGGACAGGGGCCACTAACTATGGCTACACCTTC
CATSRGTGATNYGYTF
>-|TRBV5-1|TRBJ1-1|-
TGCGCCAGCAGCTTGGGTGGGGGTGAGAACACTGAAGCTTTCTTT
CASSLGGGENTEAFF
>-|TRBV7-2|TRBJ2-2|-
TGTGCCAGCAGCTTAGCCGTGGGGGGGCTATACACCGGGGAGCTGTTTTTT
CASSLAVGGLYTGELFF
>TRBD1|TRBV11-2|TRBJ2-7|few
TGTGCCAGCAGAGAACCCGGGACAGGGAACTACGAGCAGTACTTC
CASREPGTGNYEQYF
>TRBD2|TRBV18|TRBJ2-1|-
TGTGCCAGCTCACCGGGACTAGTCCCAAGTGAGCAGTTCTTC
CASSPGLVPSEQFF
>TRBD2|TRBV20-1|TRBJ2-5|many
TGCAGTGCTCGGGAGGGCGCGAGGGAGACCCAGTACTTC
CSAREGARETQYF
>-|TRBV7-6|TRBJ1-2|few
TGTGCCAGCAGCCCGAGCCCTGAGGGACTCGGTGGCTACACCTTC
CASSPSPEGLGGYTF
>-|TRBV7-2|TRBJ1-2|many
TGTGCCAGCAGCTTAACTCCCCAGGAGGGCGTCACCTATGGCTACACCTTC
CASSLTPQEGVTYGYTF
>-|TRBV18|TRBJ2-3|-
TGTGCCAGCTCACCACGCGGGGAAGCAGATACGCAGTATTTT
CASSPRGEADTQYF
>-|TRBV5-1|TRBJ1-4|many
TGCGCCAGCAGCGTCGGGCAGGGCGTTGAAAAACTGTTTTTT
CASSVGQGVEKLFF
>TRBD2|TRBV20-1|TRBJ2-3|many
TGCAGTGCTAGAGATCGGGGAGCGGGGAGCACAGATACGCAGTATTTT
CSARDRGAGSTDTQYF
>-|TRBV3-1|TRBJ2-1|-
TGTGCCAGCAGCCAAGGGGGCAGGGGTGGGGAGAATGAGCAGTTCTTC
CASSQGGRGGENEQFF
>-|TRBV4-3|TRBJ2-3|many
TGCGCCAGCAGCCCTTCTTCATGGGGACGCACAGATACGCAGTATTTT
CASSPSSWGRTDTQYF
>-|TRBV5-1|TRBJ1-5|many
TGCGCCAGCAGCTTGGGCGTGGGGAAGCCCCAGCATTTT
CASSLGVGKPQHF
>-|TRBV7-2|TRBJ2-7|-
TGTGCCAGCAGCTTAGGAGGGAGTGTGTACGAGCAGTACTTC
CASSLGGSVYEQYF
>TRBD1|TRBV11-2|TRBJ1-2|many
TGTGCCAGCAGCTCCTTACGGAGGGACAGGGAAGACTATGGCTACACCTTC
CASSSLRRDREDYGYTF
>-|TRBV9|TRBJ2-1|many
TGTGCCAGCAGCTTCCGTTACACAGGGTACAATGAGCAGTTCTTC
CASSFRYTGYNEQFF
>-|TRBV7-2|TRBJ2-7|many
TGTGCCAGCAGCCGACCCCAGGTCCACGAGCAGTACTTC
CASSRPQVHEQYF
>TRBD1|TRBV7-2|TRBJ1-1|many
TGTGCCAGCAGCTCGGGGACAGGGGCGTTTAACACTGAAGCTTTCTTT
CASSSGTGAFNTEAFF
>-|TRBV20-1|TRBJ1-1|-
TGCAGTGCAATGGGGTACACTGAAGCTTTCTTT
CSAMGYTEAFF
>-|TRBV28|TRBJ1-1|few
TGTGCCAGCAGTTTAAGGGCCGGAGACACTGAAGCTTTCTTT
CASSLRAGDTEAFF
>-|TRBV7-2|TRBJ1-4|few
TGTGCCAGCAGCTTGCACTGGACAGTTGCAACTAATGAAAAACTGTTTTTT
CASSLHWTVATNEKLFF
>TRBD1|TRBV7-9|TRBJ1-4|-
TGTGCCAGCAGCTACGGGACAGTCGGAGGGAATGAAAAACTGTTTTTT
CASSYGTVGGNEKLFF
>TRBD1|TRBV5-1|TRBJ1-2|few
TGCGCCAGCAGCCCCTTAGACAGGGCGTATGGCTACACCTTC
CASSPLDRAYGYTF
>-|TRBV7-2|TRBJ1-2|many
TGTGCCAGCAGCACCTCAAGGGTTGATGGCTACACCTTC
CASSTSRVDGYTF
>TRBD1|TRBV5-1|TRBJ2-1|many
TGCGCCAGCAGCTTGGGCGGACAGGGCTTGGGGTTTGAGCAGTTCTTC
CASSLGGQGLGFEQFF
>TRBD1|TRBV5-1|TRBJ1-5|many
TGCGCCAGCAGCTTTTACTGCAACCGGGGTTACGGGACAGAATGTAAGCCCCAGCATTTT
CASSFYCNRGYGTECKPQHF
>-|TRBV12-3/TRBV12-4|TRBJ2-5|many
TGTGCCGTAGCCGGAAGGGGGGGACTACAAGAGACCCAGTACTTC
CAVAGRGGLQETQYF
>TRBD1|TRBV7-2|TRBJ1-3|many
TGTGCCAGCAGCTTTCGAATCCGGGACAGACGAACCACTAGCTCTGGAAACACCATATATTTT
CASSFRIRDRRTTSSGNTIYF